Shown below are 17 T cell receptor beta chains from a single sample sequenced in a study of CD8 T cells in ankylosing spondylitis. Study results and caveats: The study identified a TCR beta motif of seven or eight highly homologous variants that appeared characteristic of ankylosing spondylitis blood.

These receptors' targets are unknown. MiXCR was run by TCRdb on the 5' RACE reads, yielding one entry per CDR3 protein. The sample carries 200,000 to 250,000 distinct CDR3 sequences, 15% to 20% recorded once. The sample taken for sequencing was blood, either unsorted or a sorted T cell fraction (not recorded which). Receptors originate from a male donor with ankylosing spondylitis.

The chain recombines TRBV18 with TRBJ2-1; 7 bases align to TRBD1. CDR1 is KGHSH and CDR2 is LQKENI in the germline V gene. This CDR3 contains 15 residues. Trimming removed 3 bases from V and 4 bases from J; junction bases left unmatched: 6. The CDR3 loop is CASSPAGTEYNEQFF. CDR3 sequence (DNA): TGTGCCAGCTCACCCGCCGGGACAGAGTACAATGAGCAGTTCTTC.

This clonotype came up a few times. This chain links TRBV15 with TRBJ1-3; no firm D call. There are 14 residues in the CDR3. Trimming removed 1 base from V and 1 base from J, with 5 bases in between. Germline V gene lookup returns CDR1 LNHNV and CDR2 YYDKDF (reference sequence). Here the CDR3 DNA reads TGTGCCACCAGCAGAGCTGGATCTGGAAACACCATATATTTT. It specifies CATSRAGSGNTIYF. The variable domain in full, completed from reference TRBV15 and TRBJ1-3, reads DAMVIQNPRYQVTQFGKPVTLSCSQTLNHNVMYWYQQKSSQAPKLLFHYYDKDFNNEADTPDNFQSRRPNTSFCFLDIRSPGLGDTAMYLCATSRAGSGNTIYFGEGSWLTVV.

This clonotype was seen many times. The genes are TRBV7-9 and TRBJ2-7; no clear D. The CDR3 totals 13 residues. Between the trimmed V and J ends, which lost 7 bases and 5 bases, there was a span of 15 bases. CDR1 is SEHNR and CDR2 is FQNEAQ in the germline V gene (reference sequence). In DNA form, the CDR3 reads TGTGCCAGCATCTCTGGGTACACGGACGAGCAGTACTTC. It is translated as CASISGYTDEQYF.

There are a few counts of this clonotype. The rearrangement links TRBV7-8 to TRBJ1-5; possible D gene TRBD1, 5 bases. The CDR3 contains 13 residues. Germline values: CDR1 SGHVS, CDR2 FQNEAQ. Trimming shortened V by 5 bases and J by 5 bases, and 10 bases separated the two germline ends. The CDR3: CASSPAGDQPQHF. The DNA for the CDR3 is TGTGCCAGCAGCCCAGCGGGGGATCAGCCCCAGCATTTT.

This clonotype was found a few times. This chain links TRBV4-1 with TRBJ2-7, with D unclear. Trimming shortened V by 2 bases and J by 0 bases, and 5 bases separated the two germline ends. This CDR3 comprises 13 residues. The germline V gene has CDR1 MGHRA and CDR2 YSYEKL. CDR3 in DNA: TGCGCCAGCAGCCAAATTACCTCCTACGAGCAGTACTTC. Encoded protein: CASSQITSYEQYF.

This clonotype came up many times. This chain joins TRBV4-1 and TRBJ2-5; possible D gene TRBD2, 5 bases. The CDR3 length is 19 residues. CDR1 MGHRA and CDR2 YSYEKL come from the germline V gene. The V end was cut by 0 bases, the J end by 2 bases, with 22 bases between. The CDR3, as DNA: TGCGCCAGCAGCCAAGATGGGCTGTCTCCCACGGACTTTCAAGAGACCCAGTACTTC. Its protein is CASSQDGLSPTDFQETQYF.

The table lists this clonotype with a few counts. The chain joins TRBV12-3 or TRBV12-4 to TRBJ2-5; D is unresolved. The V gene lost 8 bases and the J gene lost 5 bases, with 18 bases spanning the gap. There are 14 residues in the CDR3. In DNA form, the CDR3 reads TGTGCCAGCGACACGGACGGGTACGGTGAGACCCAGTACTTC. Its protein product is CASDTDGYGETQYF.

This clonotype turned up a few times. The chain combines TRBV29-1 with TRBJ2-1; the D is unclear. Trimming shortened V by 6 bases and J by 9 bases, and 12 bases separated the two germline ends. The CDR3 sequence is 11 residues long. The germline V gene has CDR1 SQVTM and CDR2 ANQGSEA. CDR3 protein: CSVILMGEQFF. For the CDR3, the DNA is TGCAGCGTGATCCTCATGGGTGAGCAGTTCTTC.

This chain links TRBV29-1 with TRBJ2-5; D remains unclear. The CDR3 loop spans 10 amino acids. Trimming took off 1 base at V and 5 bases at J, with 2 bases between the two ends. The germline CDR1 and CDR2 sequences are SQVTM and ANQGSEA. This chain's CDR3 is CSVEAETQYF. The CDR3 DNA is TGCAGCGTTGAAGCGGAGACCCAGTACTTC.

The chain joins TRBV3-1 to TRBJ2-1; 7 positions match TRBD2. Germline CDR1 is LGHDT and CDR2 is YNNKEL (reference sequence). V shed 0 bases, J shed 0 bases, and the junction held 2 bases outside the gene matches. The CDR3 sequence is 16 residues long. CDR3 DNA: TGTGCCAGCAGCCAAGATCTAGCGGACTCCTACAATGAGCAGTTCTTC. Protein sequence: CASSQDLADSYNEQFF.

There are many counts of this clonotype. The chain employs TRBV4-3 and TRBJ2-2; D may be TRBD2 (6 bases). Germline CDR1 reads LGHNA; CDR2 reads YSLEER. Trimming stripped 0 bases from V and 4 bases from J, with 12 bases between. CDR3 length: 16 amino acids. The DNA of the CDR3 is TGCGCCAGCAGCCAAGAGCCCGGCGGGACCACCGGGGAGCTGTTTTTT. Protein product: CASSQEPGGTTGELFF.

This clonotype was observed a few times. The chain recombines TRBV18 with TRBJ2-1; possibly TRBD1 for D (5 bases). This CDR3 contains 12 residues. V lost 6 bases and J lost 8, with 11 bases in between. Germline CDR1 KGHSH, CDR2 LQKENI. The CDR3 region has the DNA TGTGCCAGCTCTCCCAGGGTGGATGAGCAGTTCTTC. The encoded protein is CASSPRVDEQFF. Full variable domain (missing parts from reference TRBV18 and TRBJ2-1): NAGVMQNPRHLVRRRGQEARLRCSPMKGHSHVYWYRQLPEEGLKFMVYLQKENIIDESGMPKERFSAEFPKEGPSILRIQQVVRGDSAAYFCASSPRVDEQFFGPGTRLTVL.

CDR3: CASSIGRLAGYNEQFF. The CDR3 bases are TGTGCCAGTAGTATAGGCAGACTAGCGGGTTACAATGAGCAGTTCTTC. The chain links TRBV19 to TRBJ2-1; 10 bases map to TRBD2. Germline CDR1 reads LNHDA; CDR2 reads SQIVND (reference sequence). After removal of 1 base from V and 4 bases from J, the junction contained 4 bases not matched to a gene. This CDR3 has 16 residues.

This clonotype turned up a few times. The rearrangement links TRBV7-9 to TRBJ2-1; D is ambiguous. Germline lookup yields CDR1 SEHNR and CDR2 FQNEAQ (reference sequence). The CDR3 has 13 residues. The V end lost 4 bases, the J end lost 6 bases, and 10 bases lay between the germline ends. This CDR3 is CASSSPDSNEQFF. CDR3 DNA sequence: TGTGCCAGCAGCTCCCCCGATTCCAATGAGCAGTTCTTC.

This clonotype was seen a handful of times. The rearrangement uses TRBV2 and TRBJ1-5; D ambiguous. CDR3 length: 13 residues. V dropped 2 bases and J dropped 3 bases, with 5 bases sitting between them. The germline CDR1 and CDR2 sequences are SNHLY and FYNNEI. CDR3 DNA: TGTGCCAGCAGTGAATGGCCCAATCAGCCCCAGCATTTT. Its protein product is CASSEWPNQPQHF.

This clonotype was found a few times. V is TRBV6-2 or TRBV6-3 and J is TRBJ1-1; TRBD1 matches 10 bases. The CDR3 contains 15 residues. Losses at the gene ends were 6 bases for V and 4 bases for J; bases not matched to a gene: 8. The germline CDR1 and CDR2 sequences are MNHEY and SVGEGT. The CDR3 coding sequence is TGTGCCAGCAGAGAGACAGGGGGCATGGGCACTGAAGCTTTCTTT. Protein product: CASRETGGMGTEAFF.

This clonotype was detected only a few times. The rearrangement links TRBV12-5 to TRBJ2-3, with 12 bases identical to TRBD2. From germline, CDR1 is LGHNT and CDR2 FRNRAP. CDR3 size: 14 residues. With V trimmed by 4 bases and J by 6 bases, 2 bases remained unmatched. The CDR3 loop is CASGSSGGDDTQYF. CDR3 DNA: TGTGCTAGTGGTTCTAGCGGGGGGGACGATACGCAGTATTTT.